Sequencing of this T cell receptor (beta chain) was carried out in a study of cytomegalovirus exposure and HLA in healthy donors. Germline values: CDR1 MNHEY, CDR2 SMNVEV (reference sequence). The CDR3 has 15 amino acids. V trimming: 6 bases; J trimming: 0 bases; junction bases outside the gene matches: 4. Both 60 Vbeta primers and 13 Jbeta primers went into the PCR. Only in-frame clones appear in the TCRdb table, and some are missing; sequencing was by immunoSEQ multiplex PCR. Of 150,000 to 180,000 clones listed, roughly three quarters are singletons. Nominal health characterized the donors when sampled, though unrecorded immune exposures were likely.

Sequencing used PBMCs. This chain connects TRBV27 to TRBJ2-7; TRBD2 aligns across 11 bases. The TCR sequence derives from a man aged 30 to 45 in good health and CMV-seropositive. The CDR3 loop reads CASSASGRHSYEQYF. As DNA, the CDR3 is TGTGCCAGCAGCGCTAGCGGGAGGCACTCCTACGAGCAGTACTTC.